The rows below give T cell receptor beta chains drawn from one sample of a study of T cells in Graves' hyperthyroidism and ophthalmopathy. TCRdb called the multiplex PCR reads again in MiXCR, with one record for every CDR3 protein. The sample lists 450,000 to 600,000 distinct CDR3 sequences, just under 20% occurring once. Sequenced material: blood. The receptors stem from a middle-aged man with Graves' ophthalmopathy. Each CDR3 is given with its conserved first and last residue. The order of the fields is CDR3 DNA, CDR3 protein, D gene, V gene, clone size, J gene. D genes are given only for firm matches. Clone size is given for some rows only: seen once, a few or many times, or a class if the clone is expanded.

cdr3_nt: TGTGCCAGCTTTTCAGGGCCGCCCAATGAGCAGTTCTTC
cdr3_aa: CASFSGPPNEQFF
d_call: -
v_call: TRBV2
clone_size: many
j_call: TRBJ2-1

cdr3_nt: TGTGCCAGCTCACCTCAACAGGATTTCTCTGGAAACACCATATATTTT
cdr3_aa: CASSPQQDFSGNTIYF
d_call: -
v_call: TRBV18
clone_size: many
j_call: TRBJ1-3

cdr3_nt: TGTGCCAGCAGCCAGATCCGAGGGGGGAGGATTGAAGCTTTCTTT
cdr3_aa: CASSQIRGGRIEAFF
d_call: -
v_call: TRBV27
clone_size: many
j_call: TRBJ1-1

cdr3_nt: TGCGCCAGCAGCTTGACAGGGGGGGCGGTGAACACTGAAGCTTTCTTT
cdr3_aa: CASSLTGGAVNTEAFF
d_call: TRBD1
v_call: TRBV5-1
clone_size: -
j_call: TRBJ1-1

cdr3_nt: TGTGCCAGCAGTTACTCGCCTTCTAGCGGTAGCACAGATACGCAGTATTTT
cdr3_aa: CASSYSPSSGSTDTQYF
d_call: TRBD2
v_call: TRBV6-2/TRBV6-3
clone_size: few
j_call: TRBJ2-3

cdr3_nt: TGCGCCAGCAGCTTAGCAGGGACGGAGGGGTACGAGCAGTACTTC
cdr3_aa: CASSLAGTEGYEQYF
d_call: -
v_call: TRBV5-1
clone_size: -
j_call: TRBJ2-7

cdr3_nt: TGTGCCTGGAGTGTTCTCCGGCATACGCAGTATTTT
cdr3_aa: CAWSVLRHTQYF
d_call: -
v_call: TRBV30
clone_size: many
j_call: TRBJ2-3

cdr3_nt: TGCAGTGCTTCCATCATAGCGGGGGGGCAGTACAATGAGCAGTTCTTC
cdr3_aa: CSASIIAGGQYNEQFF
d_call: TRBD2
v_call: TRBV20-1
clone_size: many
j_call: TRBJ2-1

cdr3_nt: TGCGCCAGCAGCTTGGCCAAAACGGGCGAGCAGTACTTC
cdr3_aa: CASSLAKTGEQYF
d_call: -
v_call: TRBV5-1
clone_size: many
j_call: TRBJ2-7

cdr3_nt: TGTGCCAGCAGCCCTAGCCCGGGGTTGGAGTTCTTC
cdr3_aa: CASSPSPGLEFF
d_call: -
v_call: TRBV11-2
clone_size: many
j_call: TRBJ2-1

cdr3_nt: TGTGCCAGCAGGACCGGGACAGGCAATCAGCCCCAGCATTTT
cdr3_aa: CASRTGTGNQPQHF
d_call: TRBD1
v_call: TRBV12-3/TRBV12-4
clone_size: many
j_call: TRBJ1-5

cdr3_nt: TGTGCCAGCAGCTTACTTCGGGGGCTGTCGTCACCCCTCCACTTT
cdr3_aa: CASSLLRGLSSPLHF
d_call: -
v_call: TRBV11-2
clone_size: -
j_call: TRBJ1-6

cdr3_nt: TGTGCCAGCAGTTACTGGTGGACTAGCGGGAGGGCCACACAAGAGACCCAGTACTTC
cdr3_aa: CASSYWWTSGRATQETQYF
d_call: TRBD2
v_call: TRBV6-5
clone_size: -
j_call: TRBJ2-5

cdr3_nt: TGTGCCAGCACTCTACTAGCGGGAGCCTACACCGGGGAGCTGTTTTTT
cdr3_aa: CASTLLAGAYTGELFF
d_call: TRBD2
v_call: TRBV4-2
clone_size: few
j_call: TRBJ2-2

cdr3_nt: TGTGCCAGCAGCCAAGTAGGTGGCGGGAGGGGATACGAGCAGTACTTC
cdr3_aa: CASSQVGGGRGYEQYF
d_call: TRBD2
v_call: TRBV4-2
clone_size: few
j_call: TRBJ2-7

cdr3_nt: TGCGCCAGCAGCCAGAGCGGCTCAGAGACCCAGTACTTC
cdr3_aa: CASSQSGSETQYF
d_call: -
v_call: TRBV4-3
clone_size: few
j_call: TRBJ2-5

cdr3_nt: TGTGCCAGCAGTGGGGGATTTCCGCACGAGCAGTACTTC
cdr3_aa: CASSGGFPHEQYF
d_call: -
v_call: TRBV6-1
clone_size: few
j_call: TRBJ2-7

cdr3_nt: TGTGCCAGCTCATCGACGGAAGGAGGGGAGCAGTTCTTC
cdr3_aa: CASSSTEGGEQFF
d_call: -
v_call: TRBV18
clone_size: -
j_call: TRBJ2-1

cdr3_nt: TGTGCCAGCAGGCAGGGGGCGAGGAGCACTGAAGCTTTCTTT
cdr3_aa: CASRQGARSTEAFF
d_call: TRBD1
v_call: TRBV2
clone_size: many
j_call: TRBJ1-1

cdr3_nt: TGTGCCAGCAGTCCCGGGCACTCTGGAAACACCATATATTTT
cdr3_aa: CASSPGHSGNTIYF
d_call: -
v_call: TRBV12-3/TRBV12-4
clone_size: few
j_call: TRBJ1-3

cdr3_nt: TGTGCCAGTAGTTCCCGGACAGAAGCAAAAGAGACCCAGTACTTC
cdr3_aa: CASSSRTEAKETQYF
d_call: -
v_call: TRBV19
clone_size: -
j_call: TRBJ2-5

cdr3_nt: TGTGCCAGCAGCCCAAGACCGGCAATAGACACTGAAGCTTTCTTT
cdr3_aa: CASSPRPAIDTEAFF
d_call: -
v_call: TRBV7-8
clone_size: many
j_call: TRBJ1-1

cdr3_nt: TGTGCCATCAGTGAGAGGGGGGGTAGGAGCAATCAGCCCCAGCATTTT
cdr3_aa: CAISERGGRSNQPQHF
d_call: -
v_call: TRBV10-3
clone_size: -
j_call: TRBJ1-5

cdr3_nt: TGTGCCAGAAGTTTCACATACTATGGCTACACCTTC
cdr3_aa: CARSFTYYGYTF
d_call: -
v_call: TRBV6-1
clone_size: few
j_call: TRBJ1-2

cdr3_nt: TGCAGCGTTGGTGCGAGGGATCAGCCCCAGCATTTT
cdr3_aa: CSVGARDQPQHF
d_call: -
v_call: TRBV29-1
clone_size: few
j_call: TRBJ1-5

cdr3_nt: TGTGCCAGCAGTTACGGTGGCGCATACAATGAGCAGTTCTTC
cdr3_aa: CASSYGGAYNEQFF
d_call: -
v_call: TRBV6-2/TRBV6-3
clone_size: -
j_call: TRBJ2-1

cdr3_nt: TGCAGTGCTAGAGATGTAAACACTGAAGCTTTCTTT
cdr3_aa: CSARDVNTEAFF
d_call: -
v_call: TRBV20-1
clone_size: many
j_call: TRBJ1-1

cdr3_nt: TGCGCCAGCAGCACCTCGCTAGCGGTCTTCCAAGAGACCCAGTACTTC
cdr3_aa: CASSTSLAVFQETQYF
d_call: TRBD2
v_call: TRBV5-1
clone_size: many
j_call: TRBJ2-5

cdr3_nt: TGCAGTGCCCCCTTGGGTCGGTACACCGGGGAGCTGTTTTTT
cdr3_aa: CSAPLGRYTGELFF
d_call: -
v_call: TRBV20-1
clone_size: -
j_call: TRBJ2-2

cdr3_nt: TGCGCCAGCAGCTTACGGACAGACGCCTACAATGAGCAGTTCTTC
cdr3_aa: CASSLRTDAYNEQFF
d_call: -
v_call: TRBV5-1
clone_size: -
j_call: TRBJ2-1

cdr3_nt: TGCGCCAGCAGCTTCGAAAGGGGAGAGACCCAGTACTTC
cdr3_aa: CASSFERGETQYF
d_call: -
v_call: TRBV5-1
clone_size: few
j_call: TRBJ2-5

cdr3_nt: TGCAGCGTTGAAGGGGTCAATGAGCAGTTCTTC
cdr3_aa: CSVEGVNEQFF
d_call: -
v_call: TRBV29-1
clone_size: few
j_call: TRBJ2-1

cdr3_nt: TGCAGTGCTAGAGCTACAGTGAACACTGAAGCTTTCTTT
cdr3_aa: CSARATVNTEAFF
d_call: -
v_call: TRBV20-1
clone_size: -
j_call: TRBJ1-1

cdr3_nt: TGTGCCAGCAGTCTGCTAGCGGGGGGGCCCTATTATGTTGGAGATACGCAGTATTTT
cdr3_aa: CASSLLAGGPYYVGDTQYF
d_call: TRBD2
v_call: TRBV12-3/TRBV12-4
clone_size: few
j_call: TRBJ2-3

cdr3_nt: TGTGCCAGCAGCCAAGGCCCCGGTTGGCGGCCGAACACCGGGGAGCTGTTTTTT
cdr3_aa: CASSQGPGWRPNTGELFF
d_call: -
v_call: TRBV4-2
clone_size: -
j_call: TRBJ2-2

cdr3_nt: TGTGCCAGCGGGGGGTTCTCCCTTTATGGCTACACCTTC
cdr3_aa: CASGGFSLYGYTF
d_call: -
v_call: TRBV19
clone_size: -
j_call: TRBJ1-2

cdr3_nt: TGCGCCAGCAAGGGAGGGGCCGGGAACACCGGGGAGCTGTTTTTT
cdr3_aa: CASKGGAGNTGELFF
d_call: TRBD2
v_call: TRBV5-1
clone_size: -
j_call: TRBJ2-2

cdr3_nt: TGCGCCAGCAGCTTGAACGGGGAGCTCTATGGCTACACCTTC
cdr3_aa: CASSLNGELYGYTF
d_call: -
v_call: TRBV5-1
clone_size: -
j_call: TRBJ1-2

cdr3_nt: TGCGCCAGCAGCCAAGCCCCCACGATGGACACTGAAGCTTTCTTT
cdr3_aa: CASSQAPTMDTEAFF
d_call: -
v_call: TRBV4-3
clone_size: -
j_call: TRBJ1-1

cdr3_nt: TGTGCCAGCAGCTTAACGAAGTGGGCCGAGCAGTACTTC
cdr3_aa: CASSLTKWAEQYF
d_call: -
v_call: TRBV7-3
clone_size: many
j_call: TRBJ2-7

cdr3_nt: TGTGCCACTGGCGGTTTAACCGGGGAGCTGTTTTTT
cdr3_aa: CATGGLTGELFF
d_call: -
v_call: TRBV24-1
clone_size: -
j_call: TRBJ2-2

cdr3_nt: TGTGCCACCAGTGATGTTAGCTTCCAGGGTTACAATGAGCAGTTCTTC
cdr3_aa: CATSDVSFQGYNEQFF
d_call: -
v_call: TRBV24-1
clone_size: -
j_call: TRBJ2-1

cdr3_nt: TGCGCCAGCAGTGTAGGATACGAGCAGTACTTC
cdr3_aa: CASSVGYEQYF
d_call: -
v_call: TRBV10-2
clone_size: -
j_call: TRBJ2-7

cdr3_nt: TGCAGTGCTAGAAAGGCAGGGAGCTCCTACAATGAGCAGTTCTTC
cdr3_aa: CSARKAGSSYNEQFF
d_call: -
v_call: TRBV20-1
clone_size: -
j_call: TRBJ2-1

cdr3_nt: TGTGCCTGGAGCCTACCAAGGGGCAAAAAGTATAGCAATCAGCCCCAGCATTTT
cdr3_aa: CAWSLPRGKKYSNQPQHF
d_call: -
v_call: TRBV30
clone_size: -
j_call: TRBJ1-5

cdr3_nt: TGTGCCAGCAGTGGGGCAGGGGGCCATCAGCCCCAGCATTTT
cdr3_aa: CASSGAGGHQPQHF
d_call: TRBD1
v_call: TRBV6-1
clone_size: -
j_call: TRBJ1-5

cdr3_nt: TGTGCCAGCAGTTGGGGGGGGGATTCGATGGGGGGCTACACCTTC
cdr3_aa: CASSWGGDSMGGYTF
d_call: -
v_call: TRBV27
clone_size: -
j_call: TRBJ1-2

cdr3_nt: TGTGCCAGCAGCTTAGAAGGGAGGGGAGGAGGCAATGAGCAGTTCTTC
cdr3_aa: CASSLEGRGGGNEQFF
d_call: TRBD2
v_call: TRBV11-1
clone_size: few
j_call: TRBJ2-1

cdr3_nt: TGTGCCATCAGTTTGAGCAGTGGCAATCAGCCCCAGCATTTT
cdr3_aa: CAISLSSGNQPQHF
d_call: -
v_call: TRBV10-3
clone_size: -
j_call: TRBJ1-5

cdr3_nt: TGTGCCACCAGCGGAAGCCGGGACTTCGCCTCCTACGAGCAGTACTTC
cdr3_aa: CATSGSRDFASYEQYF
d_call: -
v_call: TRBV15
clone_size: -
j_call: TRBJ2-7

cdr3_nt: TGCAGCGTCCGGACAAGTTCTAACTATGGCTACACCTTC
cdr3_aa: CSVRTSSNYGYTF
d_call: -
v_call: TRBV29-1
clone_size: -
j_call: TRBJ1-2

cdr3_nt: TGTGCCAGCAGCTTAACAGCACTCCCAACATTGGGCCAGTACTTC
cdr3_aa: CASSLTALPTLGQYF
d_call: -
v_call: TRBV7-2
clone_size: few
j_call: TRBJ2-5

cdr3_nt: TGCGCCAGCGAGGCCCCGGGACTCGACCAAAATGAGCAGTTCTTC
cdr3_aa: CASEAPGLDQNEQFF
d_call: -
v_call: TRBV5-1
clone_size: -
j_call: TRBJ2-1

cdr3_nt: TGCAGCGTTGTGGGGAGGGGTGGCTCCTACGAGCAGTACTTC
cdr3_aa: CSVVGRGGSYEQYF
d_call: TRBD2
v_call: TRBV29-1
clone_size: few
j_call: TRBJ2-7

cdr3_nt: TGTGCCAGCAGCTTAGAGGCTAGCCAGTTCTTC
cdr3_aa: CASSLEASQFF
d_call: -
v_call: TRBV7-9
clone_size: few
j_call: TRBJ2-1